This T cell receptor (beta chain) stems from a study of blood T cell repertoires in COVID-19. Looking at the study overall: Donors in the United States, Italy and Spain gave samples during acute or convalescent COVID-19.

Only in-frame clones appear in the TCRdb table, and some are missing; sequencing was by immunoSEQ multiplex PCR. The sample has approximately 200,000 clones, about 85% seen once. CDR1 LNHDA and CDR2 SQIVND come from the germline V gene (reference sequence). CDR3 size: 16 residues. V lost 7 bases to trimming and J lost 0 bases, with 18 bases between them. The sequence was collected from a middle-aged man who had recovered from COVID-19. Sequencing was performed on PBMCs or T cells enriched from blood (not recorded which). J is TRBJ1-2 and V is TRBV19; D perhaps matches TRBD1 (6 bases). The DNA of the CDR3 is TGTGCCAGTAAAGGACCCCCAGGGGACGCTAACTATGGCTACACCTTC. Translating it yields CASKGPPGDANYGYTF.